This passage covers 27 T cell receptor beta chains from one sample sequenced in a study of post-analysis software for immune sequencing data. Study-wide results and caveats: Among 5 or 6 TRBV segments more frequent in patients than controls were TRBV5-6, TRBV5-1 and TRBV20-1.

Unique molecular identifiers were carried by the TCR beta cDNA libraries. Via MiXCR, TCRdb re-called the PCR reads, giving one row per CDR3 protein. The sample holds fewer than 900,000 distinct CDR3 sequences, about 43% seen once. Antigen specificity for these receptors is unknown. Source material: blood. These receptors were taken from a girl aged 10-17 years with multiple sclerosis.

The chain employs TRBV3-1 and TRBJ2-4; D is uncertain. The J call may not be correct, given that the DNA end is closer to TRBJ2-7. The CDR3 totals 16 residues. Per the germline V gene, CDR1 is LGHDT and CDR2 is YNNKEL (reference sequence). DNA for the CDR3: TGTGCCAGCAGCCATCAGCCATTCCAGTCCTCCTACGAGCAGTACTTC. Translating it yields CASSHQPFQSSYEQYF.

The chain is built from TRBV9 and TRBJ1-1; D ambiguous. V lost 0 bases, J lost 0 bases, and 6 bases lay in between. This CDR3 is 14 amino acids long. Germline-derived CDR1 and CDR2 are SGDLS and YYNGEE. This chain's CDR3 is CASSVGDLNTEAFF. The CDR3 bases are TGTGCCAGCAGCGTAGGTGATCTGAACACTGAAGCTTTCTTT.

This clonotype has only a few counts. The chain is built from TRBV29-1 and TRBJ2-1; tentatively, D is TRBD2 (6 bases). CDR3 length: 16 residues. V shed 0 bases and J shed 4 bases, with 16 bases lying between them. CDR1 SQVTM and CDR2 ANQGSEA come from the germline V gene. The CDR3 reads CSVEDLNRDLYNEQFF. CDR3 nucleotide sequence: TGCAGCGTTGAAGACCTTAACCGGGACTTATACAATGAGCAGTTCTTC.

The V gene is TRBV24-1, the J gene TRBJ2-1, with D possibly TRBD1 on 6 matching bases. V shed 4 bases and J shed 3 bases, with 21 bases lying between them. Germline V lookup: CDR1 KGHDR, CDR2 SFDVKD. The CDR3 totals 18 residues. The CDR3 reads CATSDPGQLSPYYNEQFF. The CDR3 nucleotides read TGTGCCACCAGTGACCCCGGACAGCTTAGCCCCTACTACAATGAGCAGTTCTTC.

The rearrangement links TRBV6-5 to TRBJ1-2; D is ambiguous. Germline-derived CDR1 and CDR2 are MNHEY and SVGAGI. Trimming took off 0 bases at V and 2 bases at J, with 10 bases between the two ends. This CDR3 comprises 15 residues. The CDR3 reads CASSYSISGNYGYTF. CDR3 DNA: TGTGCCAGCAGTTACTCGATATCGGGGAACTATGGCTACACCTTC.

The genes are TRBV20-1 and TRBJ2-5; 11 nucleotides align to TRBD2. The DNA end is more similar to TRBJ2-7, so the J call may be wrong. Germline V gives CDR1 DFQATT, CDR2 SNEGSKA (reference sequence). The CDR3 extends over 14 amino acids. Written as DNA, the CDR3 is TGCAGTGCTGGGGATAGCGGGAGGGCCTACGAGCAGTACTTC. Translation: CSAGDSGRAYEQYF.

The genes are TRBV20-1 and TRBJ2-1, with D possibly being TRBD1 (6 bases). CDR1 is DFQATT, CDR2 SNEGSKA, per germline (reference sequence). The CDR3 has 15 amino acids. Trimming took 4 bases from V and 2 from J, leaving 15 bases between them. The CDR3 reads CSATPAEGAYNEQFF. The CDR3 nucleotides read TGCAGTGCTACCCCAGCAGAGGGGGCCTACAATGAGCAGTTCTTC.

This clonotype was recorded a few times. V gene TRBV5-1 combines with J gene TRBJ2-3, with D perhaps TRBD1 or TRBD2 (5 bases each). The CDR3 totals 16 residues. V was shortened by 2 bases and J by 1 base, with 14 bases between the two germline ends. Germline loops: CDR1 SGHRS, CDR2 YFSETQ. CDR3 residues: CASSFWGRAGTDTQYF. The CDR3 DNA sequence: TGCGCCAGCAGCTTTTGGGGGAGAGCTGGCACAGATACGCAGTATTTT.

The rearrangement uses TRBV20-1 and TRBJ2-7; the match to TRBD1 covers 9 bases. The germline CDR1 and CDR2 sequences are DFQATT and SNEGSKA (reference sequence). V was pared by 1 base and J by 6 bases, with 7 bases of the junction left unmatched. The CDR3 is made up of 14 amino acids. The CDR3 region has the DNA TGCAGTGCTAGAGGGCCGGGGACAGGGCCCGAGCAGTACTTC. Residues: CSARGPGTGPEQYF.

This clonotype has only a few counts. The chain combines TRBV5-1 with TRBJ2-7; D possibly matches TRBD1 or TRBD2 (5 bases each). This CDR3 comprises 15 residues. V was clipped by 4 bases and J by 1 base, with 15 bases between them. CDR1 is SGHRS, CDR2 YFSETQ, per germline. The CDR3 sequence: CASSPPVEGSYEQYF. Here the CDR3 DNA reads TGCGCCAGCAGCCCCCCTGTAGAGGGGTCCTACGAGCAGTACTTC.

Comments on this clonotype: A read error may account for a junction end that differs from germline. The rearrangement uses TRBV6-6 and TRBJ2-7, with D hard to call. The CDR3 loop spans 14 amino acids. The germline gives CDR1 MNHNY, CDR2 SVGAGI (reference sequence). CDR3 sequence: CAGSYPQQTYEQYF. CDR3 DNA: TGTGCCGGCAGTTACCCTCAGCAGACTTACGAGCAGTACTTC.

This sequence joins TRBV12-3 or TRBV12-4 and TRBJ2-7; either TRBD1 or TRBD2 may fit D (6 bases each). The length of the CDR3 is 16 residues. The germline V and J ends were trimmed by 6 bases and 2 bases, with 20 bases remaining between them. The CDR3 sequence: CASSLWRGEAAYEQYF. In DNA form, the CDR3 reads TGTGCCAGCAGCCTCTGGAGGGGGGAGGCGGCCTACGAGCAGTACTTC.

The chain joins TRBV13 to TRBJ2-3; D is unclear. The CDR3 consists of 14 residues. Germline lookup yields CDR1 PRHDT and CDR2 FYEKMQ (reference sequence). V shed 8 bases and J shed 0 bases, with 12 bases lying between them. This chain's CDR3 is CASDEALSTDTQYF. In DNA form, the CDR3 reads TGTGCCAGCGACGAGGCCTTAAGCACAGATACGCAGTATTTT.

CDR3 region: CSAPRWGQAANTEAFF. CDR3 DNA: TGCAGTGCACCGAGGTGGGGACAGGCTGCGAACACTGAAGCTTTCTTT. The chain links TRBV20-1 to TRBJ1-1; TRBD1 matches at 8 bases. CDR1 DFQATT and CDR2 SNEGSKA come from the germline V gene (reference sequence). The V and J ends lost 6 bases and 1 base, in that order; junction bases with no gene match: 13. The CDR3 spans 16 residues.

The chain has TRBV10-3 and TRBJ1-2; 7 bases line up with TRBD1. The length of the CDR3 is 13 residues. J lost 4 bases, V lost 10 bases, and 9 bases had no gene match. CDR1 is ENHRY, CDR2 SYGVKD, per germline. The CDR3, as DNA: TGTGCCAGCACACTACAGGGGAGCTATGGCTACACCTTC. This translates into CASTLQGSYGYTF.

Here the CDR3 DNA reads TGTGCCAGCAGCCTAGGTCTAGGGACCTACGAGCAGTACTTC. It yields the protein CASSLGLGTYEQYF. The V call is TRBV7-9, the J call TRBJ2-4; no clear D. With the DNA end fitting TRBJ2-7 better, the J assignment may be wrong. CDR1 and CDR2 from the germline V gene are SEHNR and FQNEAQ (reference sequence). This CDR3 is 14 amino acids long.

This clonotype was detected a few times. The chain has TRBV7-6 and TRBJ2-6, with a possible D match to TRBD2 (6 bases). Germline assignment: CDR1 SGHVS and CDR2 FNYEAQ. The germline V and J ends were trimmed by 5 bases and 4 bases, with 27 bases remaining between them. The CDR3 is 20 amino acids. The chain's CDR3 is CASSPLPSHQMAGGANVLTF. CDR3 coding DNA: TGTGCCAGCAGCCCACTTCCGTCTCATCAGATGGCGGGAGGGGCCAACGTCCTGACTTTC.

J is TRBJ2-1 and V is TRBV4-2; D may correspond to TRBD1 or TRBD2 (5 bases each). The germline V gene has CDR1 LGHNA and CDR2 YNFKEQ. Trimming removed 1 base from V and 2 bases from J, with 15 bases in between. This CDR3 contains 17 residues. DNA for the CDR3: TGTGCCAGCAGCCAAGGATTTCGGGACGTAACCTACAATGAGCAGTTCTTC. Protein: CASSQGFRDVTYNEQFF.

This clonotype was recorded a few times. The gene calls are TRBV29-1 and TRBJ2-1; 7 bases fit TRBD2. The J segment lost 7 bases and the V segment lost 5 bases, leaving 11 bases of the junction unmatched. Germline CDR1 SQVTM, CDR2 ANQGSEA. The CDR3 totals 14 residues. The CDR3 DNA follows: TGCAGCGTTTCTCCGGGCCCGGGGGGTAATGAGCAGTTCTTC. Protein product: CSVSPGPGGNEQFF.

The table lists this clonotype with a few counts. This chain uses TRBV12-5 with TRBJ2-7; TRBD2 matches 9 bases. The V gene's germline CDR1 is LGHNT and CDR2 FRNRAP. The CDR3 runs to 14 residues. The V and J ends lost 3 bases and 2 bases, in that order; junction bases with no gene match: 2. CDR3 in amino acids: CASGFGGRAYEQYF. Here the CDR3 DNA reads TGTGCTAGTGGTTTCGGCGGGAGGGCCTACGAGCAGTACTTC.

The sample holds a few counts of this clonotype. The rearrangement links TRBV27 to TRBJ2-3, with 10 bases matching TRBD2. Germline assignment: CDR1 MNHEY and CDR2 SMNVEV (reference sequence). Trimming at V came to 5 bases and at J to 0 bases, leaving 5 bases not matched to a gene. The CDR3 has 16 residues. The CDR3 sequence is CASSTQLAGSTDTQYF. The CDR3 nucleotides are TGTGCCAGCAGTACCCAACTAGCGGGAAGCACAGATACGCAGTATTTT.

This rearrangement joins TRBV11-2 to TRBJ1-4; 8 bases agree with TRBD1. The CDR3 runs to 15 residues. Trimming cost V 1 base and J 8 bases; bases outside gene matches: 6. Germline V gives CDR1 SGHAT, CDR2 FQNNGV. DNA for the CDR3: TGTGCCAGCAGCTTAGTTGGGACAGGAGGAGAAAAACTGTTTTTT. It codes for CASSLVGTGGEKLFF.

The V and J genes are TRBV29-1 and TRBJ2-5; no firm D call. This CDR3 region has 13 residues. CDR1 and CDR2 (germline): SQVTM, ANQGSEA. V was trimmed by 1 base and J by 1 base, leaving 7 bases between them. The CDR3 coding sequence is TGCAGCGTTGAAGGAGAATCCCAAGAGACCCAGTACTTC. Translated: CSVEGESQETQYF.

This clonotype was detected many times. The CDR3: CASSRKFGTGLEKLFF. The CDR3 DNA follows: TGTGCCAGCAGTAGAAAGTTCGGGACAGGGCTCGAAAAACTGTTTTTT. This chain uses TRBV6-5 with TRBJ1-4, with 9 bases aligning to TRBD1. CDR1 is MNHEY and CDR2 is SVGAGI in the germline V gene. The CDR3 length is 16 residues. Trimming removed 5 bases from V and 8 bases from J; junction bases left unmatched: 12.

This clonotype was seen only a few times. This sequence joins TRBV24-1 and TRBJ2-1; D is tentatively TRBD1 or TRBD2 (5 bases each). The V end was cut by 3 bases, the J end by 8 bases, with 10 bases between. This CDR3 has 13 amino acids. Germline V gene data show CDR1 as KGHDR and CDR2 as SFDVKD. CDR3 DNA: TGTGCCACCAGTGATCATGGGGACGATGAGCAGTTCTTC. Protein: CATSDHGDDEQFF.

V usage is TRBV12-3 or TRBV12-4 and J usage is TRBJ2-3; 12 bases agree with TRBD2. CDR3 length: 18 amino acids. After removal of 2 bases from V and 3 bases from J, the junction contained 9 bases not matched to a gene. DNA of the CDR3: TGTGCCAGCAGTTTAACCCTTCTAGCGGGAGGGCGAACAGATACGCAGTATTTT. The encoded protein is CASSLTLLAGGRTDTQYF.

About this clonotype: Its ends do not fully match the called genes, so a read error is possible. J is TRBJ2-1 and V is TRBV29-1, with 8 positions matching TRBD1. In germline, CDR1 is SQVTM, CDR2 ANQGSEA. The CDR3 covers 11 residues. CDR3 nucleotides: TGCAGCATTGACAGGGGCAATGAGCAGTTCTTC. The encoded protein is CSIDRGNEQFF.